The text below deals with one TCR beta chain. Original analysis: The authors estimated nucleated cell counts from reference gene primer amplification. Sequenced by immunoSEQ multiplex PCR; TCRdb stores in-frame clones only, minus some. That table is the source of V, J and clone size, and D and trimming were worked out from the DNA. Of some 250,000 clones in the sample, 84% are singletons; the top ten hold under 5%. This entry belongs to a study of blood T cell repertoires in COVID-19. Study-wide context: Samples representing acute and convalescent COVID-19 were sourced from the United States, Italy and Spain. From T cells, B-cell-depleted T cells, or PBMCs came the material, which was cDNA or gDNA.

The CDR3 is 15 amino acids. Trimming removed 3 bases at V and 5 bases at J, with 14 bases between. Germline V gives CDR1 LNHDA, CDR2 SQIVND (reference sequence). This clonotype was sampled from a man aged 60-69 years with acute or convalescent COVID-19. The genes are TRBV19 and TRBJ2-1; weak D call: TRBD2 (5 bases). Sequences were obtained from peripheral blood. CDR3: CASSIPSRAHNEQFF. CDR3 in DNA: TGTGCCAGTAGTATCCCCTCGCGGGCCCACAATGAGCAGTTCTTC.